This TCR beta chain was recovered during a study of T cell responses to AZD1222 COVID-19 vaccine. Trimming removed 1 base at V and 0 bases at J, with 9 bases between. CDR1 is KGHSH, CDR2 LQKENI, per germline. There are 15 residues in the CDR3. Produced via immunoSEQ multiplex PCR; TCRdb's table is partial and in-frame only. The sample lists 130,000 or so clones; just over 90% were seen once. This material consisted of peripheral blood, taken 28 days after the second AZD1222 dose. The chain joins TRBV18 to TRBJ1-1; D remains ambiguous. The sequence was obtained from an adult who received the AZD1222 COVID-19 vaccine. For the CDR3, the DNA is TGTGCCAGCTCACCACGTGCGGGGATGAACACTGAAGCTTTCTTT. The encoded protein is CASSPRAGMNTEAFF.